A single sample is the source of the 20 T cell receptor beta chains below, sequenced in a study of OX40 agonist ivuxolimab in advanced cancers. Some clones are missing from TCRdb's copy, which holds only in-frame ones; the method was immunoSEQ multiplex PCR. The data show around 74,000 clones, approximately 85% seen once. Here the sequenced sample was CD4+ or CD8+ T cells sorted from blood, taken in a trial of the OX40 agonist ivuxolimab. Receptors were obtained from an adult with an advanced solid tumor such as melanoma, head and neck, liver or kidney cancer.

The chain links TRBV9 to TRBJ2-1; D is uncertain. CDR3 length equals 15 residues. V lost 0 bases to trimming and J lost 7 bases, with 14 bases between them. The germline CDR1 and CDR2 sequences are SGDLS and YYNGEE. DNA of the CDR3: TGTGCCAGCAGCGTAGTAAACGCCGGTCGGAATGAGCAGTTCTTC. The encoded protein is CASSVVNAGRNEQFF.

The gene calls are TRBV6-5 and TRBJ2-7; TRBD1 matches at 7 bases. The ends lost 5 bases at V and 2 bases at J; junction bases unmatched: 9. CDR3 length: 15 residues. Germline V gene lookup returns CDR1 MNHEY and CDR2 SVGAGI. Written as DNA, the CDR3 is TGTGCCAGCAGTGCCACCGGGACAGTGACCTACGAGCAGTACTTC. Protein sequence: CASSATGTVTYEQYF.

The chain couples TRBV2 to TRBJ1-2; D is ambiguous. This CDR3 is 14 amino acids long. V lost 3 bases and J lost 1, with 9 bases in between. The V gene's germline CDR1 is SNHLY and CDR2 FYNNEI. CDR3 loop: CASSEGSFNYGYTF. As DNA, the CDR3 is TGTGCCAGCAGTGAGGGGAGTTTTAACTATGGCTACACCTTC.

The CDR3 sequence is CAISESGGAGYGYTF. The CDR3 DNA follows: TGTGCCATCAGTGAGTCGGGCGGGGCGGGCTATGGCTACACCTTC. The chain uses TRBV10-3 and TRBJ1-2, with D maybe TRBD1 (5 bases). V gave up 0 bases and J gave up 4 bases, with 12 bases separating them. Per germline, CDR1 ENHRY and CDR2 SYGVKD. The CDR3 length is 15 residues.

The chain couples TRBV7-8 to TRBJ1-3; TRBD1 might be the D (6 bases). The V and J ends lost 4 bases and 4 bases respectively, with 17 bases between them. The CDR3 runs 16 residues. In germline, CDR1 is SGHVS, CDR2 FQNEAQ. CDR3 residues: CASSSGGGRFGNTIYF. CDR3 nucleotide sequence: TGTGCCAGCAGCTCCGGTGGGGGGCGATTCGGAAACACCATATATTTT.

As for this clone: Mismatch with germline at one junction end may stem from a read error. This chain links TRBV20-1 with TRBJ1-2, with no clear D. The CDR3 totals 11 residues. Germline loops: CDR1 DFQATT, CDR2 SNEGSKA (reference sequence). The CDR3 here is CSARGGSGYTF. In DNA form, the CDR3 reads TGCAGTGCCAGAGGCGGGAGTGGCTACACCTTC.

This rearrangement joins TRBV4-2 to TRBJ1-3, with no clear D. This CDR3 contains 18 residues. CDR1 LGHNA and CDR2 YNFKEQ come from the germline V gene. The V gene lost 2 bases and the J gene lost 4 bases, with 21 bases spanning the gap. CDR3 loop: CASSQSSRQARSGNTIYF. The CDR3, as DNA: TGTGCCAGCAGCCAAAGTAGTCGGCAGGCCAGGTCGGGAAACACCATATATTTT.

The chain employs TRBV7-2 and TRBJ1-6; D perhaps matches TRBD1 (6 bases). Trimming removed 5 bases from V and 7 bases from J, with 9 bases in between. Germline CDR1 SGHTA, CDR2 FQGNSA. The CDR3 runs to 13 residues. CDR3 amino acids: CASSPRGNSPLHF. The CDR3 region has the DNA TGTGCCAGCAGCCCCAGGGGCAATTCACCCCTCCACTTT.

V is TRBV7-2 and J is TRBJ1-2, with D possibly being TRBD1 (5 bases). The CDR3 has 16 amino acids. V lost 1 base, J lost 8 bases, and 20 bases lay in between. Germline V CDR1 and CDR2: SGHTA, FQGNSA. The CDR3 sequence: CASSLGLRGQGGGYTF. As DNA, the CDR3 is TGTGCCAGCAGCTTAGGACTTAGAGGGCAGGGAGGAGGCTACACCTTC.

V and J are TRBV5-1 and TRBJ2-3; 8 bases are a match to TRBD1. V dropped 1 base and J dropped 0; count of bases not matched to a gene: 7. Germline loops: CDR1 SGHRS, CDR2 YFSETQ. The CDR3 extends over 17 amino acids. The CDR3 coding sequence is TGCGCCAGCAGCTTGCTCACAGGGGGATCTAGCACAGATACGCAGTATTTT. Translation: CASSLLTGGSSTDTQYF. Complete variable domain (other parts from reference TRBV5-1 and TRBJ2-3): KAGVTQTPRYLIKTRGQQVTLSCSPISGHRSVSWYQQTPGQGLQFLFEYFSETQRNKGNFPGRFSGRQFSNSRSEMNVSTLELGDSALYLCASSLLTGGSSTDTQYFGPGTRLTVL.

This clone was recorded once. J is TRBJ1-4 and V is TRBV11-2; no reliable D call. V lost 5 bases to trimming and J lost 6 bases, with 13 bases between them. CDR1 and CDR2 (germline): SGHAT, FQNNGV. The length of the CDR3 is 14 residues. CDR3 loop: CASSAPTGHEKLFF. In DNA form, the CDR3 reads TGTGCCAGCAGCGCCCCAACGGGCCATGAAAAACTGTTTTTT.

The V and J genes are TRBV5-1 and TRBJ2-3, with D perhaps given as TRBD1 or TRBD2 (5 bases each). V lost 4 bases and J 3 bases, leaving 21 bases between the germline ends. The CDR3 runs to 17 residues. Germline values: CDR1 SGHRS, CDR2 YFSETQ. The CDR3 nucleotides are TGCGCCAGCAGCGCGGACGGGGACCGATGGGATACAGATACGCAGTATTTT. Translated, it gives CASSADGDRWDTDTQYF.

The rearrangement links TRBV7-6 to TRBJ2-3; D may be TRBD2 (5 bases). This CDR3 spans 17 amino acids. Trimming removed 5 bases from V and 0 bases from J, with 18 bases in between. CDR1 and CDR2 (germline): SGHVS, FNYEAQ. As DNA, the CDR3 is TGTGCCAGCAGCCCGCGGGTGGCGGACCAGAGCACAGATACGCAGTATTTT. This gives the protein CASSPRVADQSTDTQYF.

This clone showed up just a few times. The chain has TRBV5-1 and TRBJ1-6; the D is unclear. CDR1 is SGHRS and CDR2 is YFSETQ in the germline V gene. Trimming took off 0 bases at V and 7 bases at J, with 14 bases between the two ends. The CDR3 loop spans 16 amino acids. The CDR3 DNA follows: TGCGCCAGCAGCTTGGGGTCAGGTATACGCAATTCACCCCTCCACTTT. Its protein is CASSLGSGIRNSPLHF.

The chain links TRBV6-1 to TRBJ2-4, with 8 bases that match TRBD2. From germline, CDR1 is MNHNS and CDR2 SASEGT. Trimming removed 4 bases from V and 8 bases from J; junction bases left unmatched: 10. The CDR3 is 15 residues long. CDR3 nucleotides: TGTGCCAGCAGTGCCTCCCTTCTGCGGGAGGACATTCAGTACTTC. Protein product: CASSASLLREDIQYF.

V is TRBV7-3 and J is TRBJ2-1; D is perhaps TRBD2 (6 bases). Germline values: CDR1 SGHTA, CDR2 FQGTGA. The length of the CDR3 is 16 residues. Trimming stripped 3 bases from V and 8 bases from J, with 20 bases between. The CDR3 bases are TGTGCCAGCAGCTTCCGCCCGCTGGGGAGGCAGGATGAGCAGTTCTTC. As protein: CASSFRPLGRQDEQFF.

CDR3 DNA sequence: TGTGCCAGCAGCCCCGTTAGATACACCGGGGAGCTGTTTTTT. This codes for CASSPVRYTGELFF. This chain uses TRBV11-2 with TRBJ2-2; D uncertain. V lost 5 bases, J lost 3 bases, and 10 bases lay in between. The CDR3 totals 14 residues. CDR1 and CDR2 (germline): SGHAT, FQNNGV.

V and J are TRBV5-1 and TRBJ2-2, with TRBD2 matching 9 bases. The CDR3 is 13 residues long. The germline V gene encodes CDR1 SGHRS and CDR2 YFSETQ. Trimming removed 7 bases from V and 6 bases from J; junction bases left unmatched: 4. The CDR3 loop reads CASEIAGAGELFF. CDR3 bases: TGCGCCAGCGAGATAGCGGGGGCCGGGGAGCTGTTTTTT.

V usage is TRBV25-1 and J usage is TRBJ1-4; D is perhaps TRBD1 (6 bases). V lost 3 bases to trimming and J lost 7 bases, with 12 bases between them. Germline values: CDR1 MGHDK, CDR2 SYGVNS. The CDR3 is made up of 14 amino acids. As DNA, the CDR3 is TGTGCCAGCAGTGACACCGGGACAATTGAAAAACTGTTTTTT. Its translation: CASSDTGTIEKLFF.

The rearrangement uses TRBV18 and TRBJ2-1; D call uncertain. The CDR3 consists of 13 residues. Germline V lookup: CDR1 KGHSH, CDR2 LQKENI. The V end lost 6 bases, the J end lost 4 bases, and 10 bases lay between the germline ends. CDR3 sequence (DNA): TGTGCCAGCTCGCCCCTAGAATACAATGAGCAGTTCTTC. Translation gives CASSPLEYNEQFF. Together with reference TRBV18 and TRBJ2-1, the CDR3 gives the full variable domain: NAGVMQNPRHLVRRRGQEARLRCSPMKGHSHVYWYRQLPEEGLKFMVYLQKENIIDESGMPKERFSAEFPKEGPSILRIQQVVRGDSAAYFCASSPLEYNEQFFGPGTRLTVL.